This TCR beta chain was sequenced in a study of cytomegalovirus exposure and HLA in healthy donors. PCR used 60 Vbeta primers and 13 Jbeta primers. In the original analysis: A follow-up analysis tallied 73 million or so unique TCR beta chains, roughly 9.9 million shared. Sequencing was performed with immunoSEQ multiplex PCR; in TCRdb, only in-frame clones are kept and a portion is missing. V and J calls and clone size are given by that table; D and trimming were obtained from the DNA. Here the sample spans roughly 180,000 clones, roughly four fifths being singletons. Study-wide results and caveats: A cluster of highly shared sequence variants was likely a sequencing artifact. Later analysis associated a missense DCLRE1C variant with TCR beta V- and J-gene trimming.

As regards this clone: Its antigen is as yet unknown.

The CDR3 is made up of 11 amino acids. Germline values: CDR1 MNHNS, CDR2 SASEGT. Deletions cut 8 bases from V and 3 bases from J, with 8 bases between. This chain joins TRBV6-1 and TRBJ2-7; no reliable D call. This TCR was recovered from a woman in her late teens or twenties in good health and CMV-seropositive. Sequenced material: PBMCs. The CDR3 sequence is CASGPIYEQYF. For the CDR3, the DNA is TGTGCCAGCGGGCCGATCTACGAGCAGTACTTC.